The 27 T cell receptor beta chains presented below share a single source sample, sequenced in a study of T-cell reconstitution after alpha-beta-depleted transplantation in children. Unique molecular identifiers were incorporated during preparation of the TCRbeta library. Via MiXCR, TCRdb re-called the PCR reads, giving one row per CDR3 protein. The table shows more than 200,000 distinct CDR3 sequences, with roughly a sixth occurring only once. The material was PBMCs, mostly from graft donor cells, obtained 360 days after TCRalphabeta/CD19-depleted stem cell transplant. These receptors were obtained from a male patient aged 2-15 years who had a stem cell transplant for acute lymphoblastic leukemia, so the T cells may come from the graft donor.

The J gene is TRBJ2-1, the V gene TRBV2; the match to TRBD2 covers 14 bases. Germline CDR1 reads SNHLY; CDR2 reads FYNNEI. The CDR3 has 18 amino acids. After removal of 4 bases from V and 9 bases from J, the junction contained 14 bases not matched to a gene. CDR3 DNA sequence: TGTGCCAGCAGTGGGACTAGCGGGGGGCCAACTCCCACAGGTGAGCAGTTCTTC. The encoded protein is CASSGTSGGPTPTGEQFF.

Many counts were recorded for this clonotype. The chain employs TRBV6-6 and TRBJ2-5, with D unclear. CDR3 length equals 13 residues. Deletions cut 1 base from V and 2 bases from J, with 5 bases between. The germline V gene has CDR1 MNHNY and CDR2 SVGAGI (reference sequence). CDR3 DNA sequence: TGTGCCAGCAGTTACTTCGGTCAAGAGACCCAGTACTTC. Encoded protein: CASSYFGQETQYF.

A few counts support this clonotype. For the CDR3, the DNA is TGTGCCAGCCGGCAGAGAGAAGGCTACACCTTC. This sequence encodes CASRQREGYTF. The chain joins TRBV2 to TRBJ1-2; unclear D gene. Germline V lookup: CDR1 SNHLY, CDR2 FYNNEI. This CDR3 is 11 amino acids long. Deletions cut 8 bases from V and 8 bases from J, with 12 bases between. The full variable domain, with the rest looked up from reference TRBV2 and TRBJ1-2, is EPEVTQTPSHQVTQMGQEVILRCVPISNHLYFYWYRQILGQKVEFLVSFYNNEISEKSEIFDDQFSVERPDGSNFTLKIRSTKLEDSAMYFCASRQREGYTFGSGTRLTVV.

This clonotype came up a few times. The CDR3 spells CASSTGIYGGTQYF. CDR3 bases: TGTGCCAGCAGCACGGGGATCTACGGGGGTACGCAGTATTTT. The chain recombines TRBV12-3 or TRBV12-4 with TRBJ2-3, with a tentative D call TRBD2 (6 bases). The CDR3 consists of 14 residues. Trimming pared 6 bases from V and 8 bases from J, leaving 18 bases between.

The rearrangement joins TRBV20-1 to TRBJ2-7; weak D call: TRBD2 (7 bases). CDR3 length: 13 amino acids. The V and J ends lost 3 bases and 5 bases respectively, with 14 bases between them. CDR1 is DFQATT and CDR2 is SNEGSKA in the germline V gene (reference sequence). As DNA, the CDR3 is TGCAGTGCTAGCGACGGGGGGCGGGACGAGCAGTACTTC. Translation gives CSASDGGRDEQYF.

The chain carries TRBV20-1 and TRBJ2-1; no firm D call. The CDR3 is 15 residues long. Trimming took off 6 bases at V and 3 bases at J, with 18 bases between the two ends. Per the germline V gene, CDR1 is DFQATT and CDR2 is SNEGSKA (reference sequence). CDR3 region: CSAPDPDPYYNEQFF. Written as DNA, the CDR3 is TGCAGTGCACCGGACCCGGACCCCTACTACAATGAGCAGTTCTTC.

This chain links TRBV5-1 with TRBJ2-2; D gene ambiguous. CDR3 length: 16 residues. Germline assignment: CDR1 SGHRS and CDR2 YFSETQ. Trimming took 4 bases from V and 0 from J, leaving 13 bases between them. The CDR3 coding sequence is TGCGCCAGCAGCCCATCACTCTCCCCGAACACCGGGGAGCTGTTTTTT. It translates to CASSPSLSPNTGELFF.

V gene TRBV3-1 combines with J gene TRBJ2-1; the D is unclear. CDR1 is LGHDT and CDR2 is YNNKEL in the germline V gene (reference sequence). Trimming pared 1 base from V and 2 bases from J, leaving 6 bases between. The CDR3 totals 14 residues. The CDR3 region is CASSQVPTYNEQFF. For the CDR3, the DNA is TGTGCCAGCAGCCAAGTTCCTACCTACAATGAGCAGTTCTTC.

CDR3 sequence: CATTPRSGDTGELFF. CDR3 bases: TGTGCCACCACGCCGAGGTCAGGGGACACCGGGGAGCTGTTTTTT. This chain connects TRBV2 to TRBJ2-2; weak D call: TRBD1 (6 bases). CDR1 is SNHLY and CDR2 is FYNNEI in the germline V gene. The CDR3 loop spans 15 amino acids. Trimming removed 10 bases at V and 3 bases at J, with 18 bases between.

This rearrangement joins TRBV20-1 to TRBJ1-2; D perhaps matches TRBD1 (5 bases). Germline CDR1 and CDR2: DFQATT and SNEGSKA (reference sequence). Trimming took 5 bases from V and 4 from J, leaving 17 bases between them. The CDR3 covers 14 residues. This CDR3 is CSAPPAGTVYGYTF. The CDR3, as DNA: TGCAGTGCTCCCCCCGCCGGGACGGTCTATGGCTACACCTTC.

V gene TRBV19 combines with J gene TRBJ2-3, with D possibly matching TRBD1 (7 bases). Germline values: CDR1 LNHDA, CDR2 SQIVND (reference sequence). The CDR3 is 14 amino acids. V was pared by 5 bases and J by 4 bases, with 13 bases between. CDR3 DNA: TGTGCCAGTAGTCAGGGGGGCCAGCCAGATACGCAGTATTTT. Protein: CASSQGGQPDTQYF.

This clonotype was picked up a small number of times. The chain is built from TRBV5-1 and TRBJ2-7; 13 nucleotides agree with TRBD2. V lost 4 bases to trimming and J lost 4 bases; unmatched junction nucleotides: 17. The CDR3 spans 19 residues. CDR1 is SGHRS, CDR2 YFSETQ, per germline. DNA for the CDR3: TGCGCCAGCAGCCCGGCGGGTACCCTCGGACTAGCGGGGGATTACGAGCAGTACTTC. It is translated as CASSPAGTLGLAGDYEQYF.

This clonotype has a count of ten or more. The chain has TRBV3-1 and TRBJ1-3; TRBD1 is a possible D gene (5 bases). Germline V gene data show CDR1 as LGHDT and CDR2 as YNNKEL (reference sequence). This CDR3 comprises 13 residues. Trimming took off 4 bases at V and 4 bases at J, with 8 bases between the two ends. The CDR3 DNA sequence: TGTGCCAGCAGCCGGGGCTGGGGAAACACCATATATTTT. It translates to CASSRGWGNTIYF.

The CDR3 DNA reads as TGTGCCAGCAGCCAAGACCTGAACAGGGGGATCTACGAGCAGTACTTC. Translated: CASSQDLNRGIYEQYF. V is TRBV3-1 and J is TRBJ2-7, with TRBD1 matching 8 bases. Germline CDR1 reads LGHDT; CDR2 reads YNNKEL (reference sequence). Trimming took 0 bases from V and 3 from J; bases not matched to a gene: 7. The CDR3 is 16 residues long.

This clonotype occurred a few times. The chain combines TRBV11-2 with TRBJ1-2, with D perhaps TRBD1 (6 bases). Germline assignment: CDR1 SGHAT and CDR2 FQNNGV. This CDR3 contains 18 residues. Trimming removed 4 bases at V and 2 bases at J, with 23 bases between. The CDR3 nucleotides read TGTGCCAGCAGCTCAATAAATATACACCGGACAGTAAACTATGGCTACACCTTC. Amino acid sequence: CASSSINIHRTVNYGYTF.

This clonotype was counted only a few times. The chain links TRBV11-1 to TRBJ2-5; no definite D call. Trimming shortened V by 0 bases and J by 1 base, and 6 bases separated the two germline ends. This CDR3 is built from 14 residues. Germline V gives CDR1 SGHAT, CDR2 FQDESV (reference sequence). CDR3 protein: CASSLAQAQETQYF. In DNA, the CDR3 is TGTGCCAGCAGCTTAGCGCAGGCCCAAGAGACCCAGTACTTC. Based on the CDR3 plus reference TRBV11-1 and TRBJ2-5, the full variable domain is EAEVAQSPRYKITEKSQAVAFWCDPISGHATLYWYRQILGQGPELLVQFQDESVVDDSQLPKDRFSAERLKGVDSTLKIQPAELGDSAMYLCASSLAQAQETQYFGPGTRLLVL.

V usage is TRBV12-3 or TRBV12-4 and J usage is TRBJ2-7, with TRBD2 as a possible D gene (6 bases). The CDR3 is 15 residues long. Trimming pared 8 bases from V and 3 bases from J, leaving 20 bases between. For the CDR3, the DNA is TGTGCCAGCGCAGGTACGGGGGACGTCTACTACGAGCAGTACTTC. Its protein product is CASAGTGDVYYEQYF.

This sequence joins TRBV28 and TRBJ2-4, with 9 bases identical to TRBD2. The CDR3 is 16 amino acids. The germline V gene has CDR1 MDHEN and CDR2 SYDVKM. V shed 6 bases, J shed 0 bases, and the junction held 6 bases outside the gene matches. This chain's CDR3 is CASSSSGRLAKNIQYF. The CDR3 DNA reads TGTGCCAGCAGCTCGAGCGGGAGGTTAGCCAAAAACATTCAGTACTTC.

The chain is built from TRBV28 and TRBJ2-7, with a tentative D call TRBD1 (5 bases). The CDR3 loop spans 16 amino acids. The V and J ends lost 6 bases and 7 bases respectively, with 25 bases between them. Germline CDR1 MDHEN, CDR2 SYDVKM. In DNA form, the CDR3 reads TGTGCCAGCAGGTTTGGTGGGGCAGTCCTATCAGGGGAGCAGTACTTC. Encoded protein: CASRFGGAVLSGEQYF.

J is TRBJ2-3 and V is TRBV12-3 or TRBV12-4; TRBD1 matches 8 bases. The length of the CDR3 is 17 residues. Trimming cost V 1 base and J 1 base; bases outside gene matches: 7. As DNA, the CDR3 is TGTGCCAGCAGTTTAGTTACAGGGGGGTTGGGCACAGATACGCAGTATTTT. This sequence encodes CASSLVTGGLGTDTQYF.

This clonotype was found a few times. This rearrangement joins TRBV4-2 to TRBJ2-1; a possible D gene is TRBD1 (5 bases). Germline values: CDR1 LGHNA, CDR2 YNFKEQ. V was shortened by 3 bases and J by 4 bases, with 7 bases between the two germline ends. This CDR3 is 13 amino acids long. CDR3 residues: CASSQDKYNEQFF. As DNA, the CDR3 is TGTGCCAGCAGCCAGGACAAGTACAATGAGCAGTTCTTC.

The genes are TRBV20-1 and TRBJ1-3; D is possibly TRBD1 (5 bases). There are 15 residues in the CDR3. CDR1 DFQATT and CDR2 SNEGSKA come from the germline V gene (reference sequence). V was cut by 5 bases and J by 0 bases, with 14 bases left in between. The CDR3 loop reads CSASWDGYSGNTIYF. CDR3 in DNA: TGCAGTGCTTCTTGGGACGGCTACTCTGGAAACACCATATATTTT.

CDR3 region: CSANGGRPRDTEAFF. CDR3 bases: TGCAGTGCTAACGGGGGGCGCCCTAGGGACACTGAAGCTTTCTTT. The chain has TRBV20-1 and TRBJ1-1; maybe TRBD1 (6 bases). V lost 4 bases and J 3 bases, leaving 18 bases between the germline ends. CDR1 is DFQATT and CDR2 is SNEGSKA in the germline V gene (reference sequence). CDR3 length: 15 residues.

This chain links TRBV6-1 with TRBJ2-7, with D uncertain. The CDR3 consists of 12 residues. The V gene lost 6 bases and the J gene lost 4 bases, with 10 bases spanning the gap. Per germline, CDR1 MNHNS and CDR2 SASEGT. Written as DNA, the CDR3 is TGTGCCAGCAGGGCCACGTCTTACGAGCAGTACTTC. Its protein product is CASRATSYEQYF.

This clonotype was seen a handful of times. DNA of the CDR3: TGTGCCATCGGACAGGATCCCTCCTACGAGCAGTACTTC. This gives the protein CAIGQDPSYEQYF. The chain combines TRBV10-3 with TRBJ2-7, with 7 bases lining up with TRBD1. The CDR3 spans 13 residues. The V and J ends lost 8 bases and 0 bases, in that order; junction bases with no gene match: 4. The germline V gene has CDR1 ENHRY and CDR2 SYGVKD.

This clonotype was counted a few times. The V gene is TRBV20-1, the J gene TRBJ2-2, with a weak D call TRBD1 (6 bases). This CDR3 contains 16 residues. The V and J ends lost 6 bases and 2 bases respectively, with 19 bases between them. Germline CDR1 reads DFQATT; CDR2 reads SNEGSKA (reference sequence). The CDR3 is CSAIKGGGLNTGELFF. CDR3 bases: TGCAGTGCAATAAAGGGTGGGGGCCTTAACACCGGGGAGCTGTTTTTT.

Only a few counts were recorded for this clonotype. The gene calls are TRBV20-1 and TRBJ2-5, with TRBD2 identical over 9 bases. Per the germline V gene, CDR1 is DFQATT and CDR2 is SNEGSKA (reference sequence). J lost 2 bases, V lost 3 bases, and 4 bases had no gene match. CDR3 length: 14 residues. CDR3 DNA: TGCAGTGCTAGTGTTAGCGGGAGTCAAGAGACCCAGTACTTC. Protein product: CSASVSGSQETQYF.